This note documents a single T cell receptor beta chain sequence. The data are from a study of cytomegalovirus exposure and HLA in healthy donors. CDR3 length equals 14 residues. The V and J ends lost 6 bases and 6 bases, in that order; junction bases with no gene match: 9. Germline V gene data show CDR1 as LNHDA and CDR2 as SQIVND (reference sequence). The PCR was carried out with 60 Vbeta primers and 13 Jbeta primers. Some clones are missing from TCRdb's copy, which holds only in-frame ones; the method was immunoSEQ multiplex PCR. The profile covers roughly 180,000 clones, with roughly 85% appearing a single time and 1% taken by the ten largest.

This TCR was recovered from a boy aged 2 to 10 in good health and CMV-seronegative. V gene TRBV19 combines with J gene TRBJ1-1; 8 nucleotides align to TRBD1. The specimen was PBMCs. The DNA of the CDR3 is TGTGCCAGTAGCCCCAGGGGGCGTGGGGCTGAAGCTTTCTTT. This sequence encodes CASSPRGRGAEAFF.